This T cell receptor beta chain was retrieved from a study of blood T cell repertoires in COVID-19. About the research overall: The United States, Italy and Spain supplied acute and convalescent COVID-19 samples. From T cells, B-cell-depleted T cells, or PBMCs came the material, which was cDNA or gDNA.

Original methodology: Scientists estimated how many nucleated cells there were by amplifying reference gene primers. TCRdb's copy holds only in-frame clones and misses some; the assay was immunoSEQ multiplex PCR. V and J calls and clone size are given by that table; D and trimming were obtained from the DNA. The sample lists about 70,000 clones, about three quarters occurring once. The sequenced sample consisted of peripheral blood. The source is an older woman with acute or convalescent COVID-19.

CDR3 in DNA: TGCGCCAGCAGTTCCCCGGGCCGGGGGAGCACTGAAGCTTTCTTT. Protein product: CASSSPGRGSTEAFF. V usage is TRBV5-1 and J usage is TRBJ1-1, with D tentatively TRBD1 (5 bases). Trimming shortened V by 5 bases and J by 4 bases, and 18 bases separated the two germline ends. Per germline, CDR1 SGHRS and CDR2 YFSETQ. This CDR3 is built from 15 residues.